This TCR beta chain was observed in a study of shared clonotypes between healthy human individuals. This table comes from immunoSEQ multiplex PCR, and its TCRdb copy is limited to in-frame clones, with some not included. The table lists under 1 million clones, 80% to 95% of them singletons. The V gene end was trimmed by 5 bases and the J gene end by 1 base; junction bases not matched to a gene: 10. From germline, CDR1 is MNHEY and CDR2 SMNVEV (reference sequence). CDR3 length: 16 residues. Selected positively for CCR7 and CD45RO-negative, naive CD8 cells excluded terminally differentiated effector memory CD45RA+ cells. Findings of the study overall: Deeper or shallower sequencing was expected to change how clonotypes are shared among donors.

Worth noting for this clone: Its antigen is undetermined.

The chain uses TRBV27 and TRBJ1-2, with 7 bases fitting TRBD1. Source material: naive CD8+ T cells sorted from blood. The receptor was isolated from a man under 40 in good health. The DNA of the CDR3 is TGTGCCAGCAGTCGCTGGAAAAGGGACAGTAACTATGGCTACACCTTC. It codes for CASSRWKRDSNYGYTF.